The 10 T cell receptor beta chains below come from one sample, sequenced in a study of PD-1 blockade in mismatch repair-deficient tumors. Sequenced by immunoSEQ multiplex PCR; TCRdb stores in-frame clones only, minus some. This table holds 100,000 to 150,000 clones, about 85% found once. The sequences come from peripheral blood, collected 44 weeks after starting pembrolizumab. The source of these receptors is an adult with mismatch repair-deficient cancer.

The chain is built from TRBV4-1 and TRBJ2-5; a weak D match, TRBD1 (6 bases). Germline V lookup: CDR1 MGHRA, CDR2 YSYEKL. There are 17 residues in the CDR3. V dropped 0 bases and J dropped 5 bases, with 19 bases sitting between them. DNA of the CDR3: TGCGCCAGCAGCCAAGACCGAGGGGCAGGGGTGAGGGAGACCCAGTACTTC. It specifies CASSQDRGAGVRETQYF.

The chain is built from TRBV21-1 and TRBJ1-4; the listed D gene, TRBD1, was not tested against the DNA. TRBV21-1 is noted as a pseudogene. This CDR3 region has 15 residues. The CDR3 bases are TGTGCCAGCAGCGACTCCGGGACAGGGGATGAAAAACTGTTTTTT. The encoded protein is CASSDSGTGDEKLFF.

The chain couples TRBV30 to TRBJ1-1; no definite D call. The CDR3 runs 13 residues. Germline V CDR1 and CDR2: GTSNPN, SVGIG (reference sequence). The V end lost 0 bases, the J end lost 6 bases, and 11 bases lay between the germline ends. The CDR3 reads CAWSVAPGSEAFF. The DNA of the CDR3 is TGTGCCTGGAGTGTAGCTCCGGGATCTGAAGCTTTCTTT.

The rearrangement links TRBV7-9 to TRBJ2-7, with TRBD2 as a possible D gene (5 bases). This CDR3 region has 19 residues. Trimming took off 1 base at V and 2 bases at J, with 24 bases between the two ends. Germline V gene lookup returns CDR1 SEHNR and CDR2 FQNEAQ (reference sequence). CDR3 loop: CASSLGFGEGPTVTYEQYF. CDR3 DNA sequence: TGTGCCAGCAGCTTAGGGTTCGGCGAGGGCCCAACGGTGACCTACGAGCAGTACTTC.

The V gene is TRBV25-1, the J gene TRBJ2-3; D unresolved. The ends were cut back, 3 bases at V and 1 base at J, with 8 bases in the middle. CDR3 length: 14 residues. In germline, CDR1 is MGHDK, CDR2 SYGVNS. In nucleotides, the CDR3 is TGTGCCAGCAGTGACGGAAGACGCACAGATACGCAGTATTTT. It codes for CASSDGRRTDTQYF.

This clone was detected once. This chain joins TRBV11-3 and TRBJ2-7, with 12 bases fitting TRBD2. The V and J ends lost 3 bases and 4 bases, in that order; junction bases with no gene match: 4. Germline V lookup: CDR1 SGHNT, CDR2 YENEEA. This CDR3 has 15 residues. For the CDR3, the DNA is TGTGCCAGCAGCTTCCTAGCGGGAGGGTTATACGAGCAGTACTTC. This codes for CASSFLAGGLYEQYF. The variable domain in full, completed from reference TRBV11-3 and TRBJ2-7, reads EAGVVQSPRYKIIEKKQPVAFWCNPISGHNTLYWYLQNLGQGPELLIRYENEEAVDDSQLPKDRFSAERLKGVDSTLKIQPAELGDSAVYLCASSFLAGGLYEQYFGPGTRLTVT.

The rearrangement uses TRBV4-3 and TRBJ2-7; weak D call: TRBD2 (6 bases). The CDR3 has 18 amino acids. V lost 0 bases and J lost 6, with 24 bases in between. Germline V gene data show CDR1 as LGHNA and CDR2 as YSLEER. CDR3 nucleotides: TGCGCCAGCAGCCAAGATGTCCAGGGCGGGCGGGATTGGGCCGAGCAGTACTTC. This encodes CASSQDVQGGRDWAEQYF.

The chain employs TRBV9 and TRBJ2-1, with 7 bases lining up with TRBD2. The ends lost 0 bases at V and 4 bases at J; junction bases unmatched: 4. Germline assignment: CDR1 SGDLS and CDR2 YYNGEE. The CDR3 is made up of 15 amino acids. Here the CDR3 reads CASSVGGGQYNEQFF. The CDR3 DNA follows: TGTGCCAGCAGCGTAGGGGGGGGTCAGTACAATGAGCAGTTCTTC.

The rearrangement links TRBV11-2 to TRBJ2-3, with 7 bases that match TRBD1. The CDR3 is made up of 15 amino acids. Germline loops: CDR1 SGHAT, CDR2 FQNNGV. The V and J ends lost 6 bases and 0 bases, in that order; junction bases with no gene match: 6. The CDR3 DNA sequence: TGTGCCAGCAGTGATAGGGGGCAGAGCACAGATACGCAGTATTTT. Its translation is CASSDRGQSTDTQYF.

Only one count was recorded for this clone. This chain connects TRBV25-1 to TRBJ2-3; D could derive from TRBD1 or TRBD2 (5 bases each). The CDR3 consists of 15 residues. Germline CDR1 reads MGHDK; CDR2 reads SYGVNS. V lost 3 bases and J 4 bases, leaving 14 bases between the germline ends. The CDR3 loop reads CASSDYSGRPDTQYF. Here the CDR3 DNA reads TGTGCCAGCAGTGACTATTCGGGGCGGCCAGATACGCAGTATTTT.